Here is one T cell receptor (beta chain) with its context. Its target is unknown. This record comes from a study of blood T cells in healthy people across ages. Study-level findings and limits: Samples with more naive T cells showed higher observed beta diversity.

Sample-barcoded 5' priming and a J-beta primer mix drove a second PCR of 7 to 11 cycles. Each CDR3 protein gets one entry after TCRdb re-called the 5' RACE reads with MiXCR. The sample records some 1,800,000 distinct CDR3 sequences, around 40% being singletons. The CDR3 is 16 amino acids. Germline values: CDR1 SGHAT, CDR2 FQNNGV. V was pared by 1 base and J by 0 bases, with 10 bases between. The rearrangement joins TRBV11-2 to TRBJ2-1; unclear D gene. Sequencing used blood. This receptor was taken from a human donor in good health. CDR3 sequence (DNA): TGTGCCAGCAGCTTAGTGCCGTGGAGCTCCTACAATGAGCAGTTCTTC. Protein product: CASSLVPWSSYNEQFF.